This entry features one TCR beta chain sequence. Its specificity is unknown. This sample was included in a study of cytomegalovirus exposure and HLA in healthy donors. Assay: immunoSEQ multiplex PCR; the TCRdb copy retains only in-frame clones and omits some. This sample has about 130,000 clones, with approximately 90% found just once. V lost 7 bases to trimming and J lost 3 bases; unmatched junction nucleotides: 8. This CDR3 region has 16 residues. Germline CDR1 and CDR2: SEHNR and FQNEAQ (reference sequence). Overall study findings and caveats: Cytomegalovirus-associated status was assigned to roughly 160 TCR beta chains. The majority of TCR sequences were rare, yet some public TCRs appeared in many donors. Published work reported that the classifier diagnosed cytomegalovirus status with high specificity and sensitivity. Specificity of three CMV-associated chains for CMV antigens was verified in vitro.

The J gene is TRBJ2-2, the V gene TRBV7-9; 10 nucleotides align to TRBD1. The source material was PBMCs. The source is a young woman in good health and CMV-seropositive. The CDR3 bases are TGTGCCAGCACCCAACGCGGGACAGGGGACACCGGGGAGCTGTTTTTT. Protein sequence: CASTQRGTGDTGELFF.